Listed below are T cell receptor beta chains from one sample, sequenced in a study of blood T cell repertoires in COVID-19. TCRdb's copy holds only in-frame clones and misses some; the assay was immunoSEQ multiplex PCR. The table has nearly 350,000 clones, roughly 87% seen once. The sample comprised PBMCs or T cells enriched from blood (not recorded which). Receptors were obtained from a woman aged 25 to 45 who had recovered from COVID-19. Both conserved end residues are part of each CDR3. The D gene is left open where the match is weak. A clone size is listed for some rows: how often the clone was seen (once, few, many), or a class if it is expanded.

clone_size	v_call	cdr3_length	d_call	j_call	cdr3_nt	cdr3_aa
.	TRBV14	14	.	TRBJ2-2	TGTGCCAGCAGCCAAGAGTGGGGCGCCGGGGAGCTGTTTTTT	CASSQEWGAGELFF
once	TRBV3-1/TRBV3-2	16	TRBD1	TRBJ1-2	TGTGCCAGCAGCCCTACTCGGACAGGGGGCAGAAATGGCTACACCTTC	CASSPTRTGGRNGYTF
few	TRBV11-3	15	TRBD1	TRBJ2-2	TGTGCCAGCAGTCGGACAGGGAGGATTCCCGGGGAGCTGTTTTTT	CASSRTGRIPGELFF
once	TRBV30	11	.	TRBJ1-2	TGTGCCTGGAGCCCTCGTGACAGGACCATCTTC	CAWSPRDRTIF
.	TRBV9	17	.	TRBJ1-6	TGTGCCAGCAGCGCAGAGGTGTCCGGGTCCTATAATTCACCCCTCCACTTT	CASSAEVSGSYNSPLHF
.	TRBV4-1	17	.	TRBJ1-5	TGCGCCAGCAGCCAAGTAGGGTTGGCGGCAGGGGTTCAGCCCCAGCATTTT	CASSQVGLAAGVQPQHF
.	TRBV27	15	TRBD1	TRBJ1-5	TGTGCCAGCAGTTTAGGGGACAGGGTCAATCAGCCCCAGCATTTT	CASSLGDRVNQPQHF
.	TRBV10-1	14	.	TRBJ2-2	TGCGCCAGCAGTGAAAACCCTACCACCGGGGAGCTGTTTTTT	CASSENPTTGELFF
.	TRBV28	15	TRBD1	TRBJ1-5	TGTGCCAGCAGACCAGGGGGGAGGAGCAATCAGCCCCAGCATTTT	CASRPGGRSNQPQHF
many	TRBV4-1	13	.	TRBJ1-1	TGCGCCAGCAGCCAAGAACAGGAAAGAGAAGCTTTCTTT	CASSQEQEREAFF
.	TRBV28	20	TRBD2	TRBJ2-3	TGTGCCAGCAGTTCGGACGGGACTAGCGGGGGCAACAGGTTCGCAGATACGCAGTATTTT	CASSSDGTSGGNRFADTQYF
.	TRBV5-1	14	.	TRBJ2-7	TGCGCCAGCAGCTTGTTATCGAGCTCCTACGAGCAGTACTTC	CASSLLSSSYEQYF
.	TRBV12-3/TRBV12-4	13	.	TRBJ2-7	TGTGCCAGCACCGACAGACATTTCTACGAGCAGTACTTC	CASTDRHFYEQYF
.	TRBV5-1	16	TRBD1	TRBJ2-7	TGCGCCAGCAGCTTGGCCGGGGGACAGGGGGCATACGAGCAGTACTTC	CASSLAGGQGAYEQYF
.	TRBV6-5	13	TRBD1	TRBJ2-7	TGTGCCAGCAGGGGCAGGGGGCCCTACGAGCAGTACTTC	CASRGRGPYEQYF
few	TRBV7-2	14	TRBD1	TRBJ1-6	TGTGCCAGCAGGATCCGGGACAGGGAAAGTCGCCTCCACTTT	CASRIRDRESRLHF
.	TRBV11-2	15	TRBD1	TRBJ2-7	TGTGCCAGCAGCTTAATGGCAGGGGGCAGGGACGAGCAGTACTTC	CASSLMAGGRDEQYF
.	TRBV5-6	15	.	TRBJ1-1	TGTGCCAGCAGCCCGGGATTGCAGAGGGACACTGAAGCTTTCTTT	CASSPGLQRDTEAFF
.	TRBV10-3	17	.	TRBJ2-3	TGTGCCATCAGTGAGACACATGGACGGGGAGACACAGATACGCAGTATTTT	CAISETHGRGDTDTQYF
.	TRBV24-1	16	TRBD2	TRBJ2-1	TGTGCCACCAGTGACCCGCTAGCGGGGGGGCTGGATGAGCAGTTCTTC	CATSDPLAGGLDEQFF
.	TRBV28	13	TRBD1	TRBJ2-7	TGTGCCAGCAGTTTACCAGGGGGCTGGGAGCAGTACTTC	CASSLPGGWEQYF
.	TRBV9	16	TRBD1	TRBJ2-3	TGTGCCAGCAGCGGGACAGGGGGCGCTTTGGCAGATACGCAGTATTTT	CASSGTGGALADTQYF
.	TRBV28	13	.	TRBJ1-1	TGTGCCAGCAGAGGGACTGTGAACACTGAAGCTTTCTTT	CASRGTVNTEAFF
.	TRBV30	14	TRBD1	TRBJ1-6	TGTGCCTGGCAGACAGGGAATAGAATCTCACCCCTCCACTTT	CAWQTGNRISPLHF
.	TRBV27	15	.	TRBJ2-1	TGTGCCAGCAGTTTATCTGGGGCCAGCTACAATGAGCAGTTCTTC	CASSLSGASYNEQFF
.	TRBV28	14	TRBD1	TRBJ1-2	TGTGCCAGCAGCCCTCCAGGGGGCGACTATGGCTACACCTTC	CASSPPGGDYGYTF
.	TRBV5-1	17	.	TRBJ1-3	TGCGCCAGCAGCTCTGGCGGGGGCCCTAGCTCTGGAAACACCATATATTTT	CASSSGGGPSSGNTIYF
.	TRBV5-4	17	.	TRBJ1-1	TGTGCCAGCAGCTTGGTGGGCAGGGGTATATTGAACACTGAAGCTTTCTTT	CASSLVGRGILNTEAFF
.	TRBV7-9	17	TRBD2	TRBJ2-1	TGTGCCAGCAGCTTAAAGTCTAGCGGGGGGTCCTACAATGAGCAGTTCTTC	CASSLKSSGGSYNEQFF
.	TRBV27	16	TRBD1	TRBJ2-2	TGTGCCAGCAGTTTAGCAGGGGGCCGGACCACCGGGGAGCTGTTTTTT	CASSLAGGRTTGELFF
.	TRBV15	16	.	TRBJ1-4	TGTGCCACCAGCAGAGATTTACAGGCAACTAATGAAAAACTGTTTTTT	CATSRDLQATNEKLFF
.	TRBV30	14	.	TRBJ1-1	TGTGCCTGGAGGAGGGCGACGGTAAACACTGAAGCTTTCTTT	CAWRRATVNTEAFF
.	TRBV28	13	.	TRBJ1-6	TGTGCCAGCGTCAGCTCCTATAATTCACCCCTCCACTTT	CASVSSYNSPLHF
.	TRBV7-9	16	.	TRBJ1-1	TGTGCCAGCAGCAACCACGGGACAAAACTGAACACTGAAGCTTTCTTT	CASSNHGTKLNTEAFF
.	TRBV30	14	.	TRBJ2-5	TGTGCCTGGTGGGCCGCCGGACAGCAAGAGACCCAGTACTTC	CAWWAAGQQETQYF
.	TRBV28	15	TRBD1	TRBJ1-2	TGTGCCAGCAGTTCCTATAATACAGGGGTTTATGGCTACACCTTC	CASSSYNTGVYGYTF
few	TRBV18	16	.	TRBJ1-1	TGTGCCAGCTCACCGCGCGAAACAGTGTGGAACACTGAAGCTTTCTTT	CASSPRETVWNTEAFF
.	TRBV15	15	TRBD1	TRBJ2-7	TGTGCCACCAGCAGTGGACAGGGGAACTCCTACGAGCAGTACTTC	CATSSGQGNSYEQYF
.	TRBV19	14	TRBD1	TRBJ1-5	TGTGCCAGTAGGGGGGACAGGGCCAATCAGCCCCAGCATTTT	CASRGDRANQPQHF
.	TRBV7-9	17	TRBD1	TRBJ1-2	TGTGCCAGCAGCAAGGGGACAGGGATGGGGCTAGACTATGGCTACACCTTC	CASSKGTGMGLDYGYTF
.	TRBV6-2/TRBV6-3	16	TRBD1	TRBJ1-1	TGTGCCAGCAGTTACGGGACAGGGGGCTTGAACACTGAAGCTTTCTTT	CASSYGTGGLNTEAFF
.	TRBV5-1	15	.	TRBJ1-1	TGCGCCAGCAGCTTGTTCGACAGCGGGGACACTGAAGCTTTCTTT	CASSLFDSGDTEAFF
.	TRBV12-5	16	TRBD1	TRBJ1-1	TGTGCTAGTGGTTTTTTACAGGGGGCCCGGAACACTGAAGCTTTCTTT	CASGFLQGARNTEAFF
.	TRBV18	14	TRBD2	TRBJ2-3	TGTGCCAGCTCACCCCGGGGGGGGGCAGATACGCAGTATTTT	CASSPRGGADTQYF
.	TRBV11-2	15	.	TRBJ2-5	TGTGCCAGCAGCTCCATGCAGGGGTCTCGAGAGACCCAGTACTTC	CASSSMQGSRETQYF
.	TRBV6-5	14	TRBD1	TRBJ1-2	TGTGCCAGCAGTCTGGGACAGGGGAACTATGGCTACACCTTC	CASSLGQGNYGYTF
.	TRBV27	18	TRBD1	TRBJ1-5	TGTGCCAGCAGTACAACAGGGGGCGCGCCTTATAGCAATCAGCCCCAGCATTTT	CASSTTGGAPYSNQPQHF
.	TRBV7-2	14	.	TRBJ1-5	TGTGCCAGCAGCTTTCCCGGGATCAATCAGCCCCAGCATTTT	CASSFPGINQPQHF
once	TRBV7-9	18	.	TRBJ1-3	TGTGCCAGCAGCTTAGGCGGAGGAGGACGATCCTCTGGAAACACCATATATTTT	CASSLGGGGRSSGNTIYF
few	TRBV19	16	TRBD2	TRBJ2-7	TGTGCCAGTAGTAGGAATGTAGCGGGGGGGCCCGGCGAGCAGTACTTC	CASSRNVAGGPGEQYF
.	TRBV19	14	TRBD1	TRBJ2-7	TGTGCCAGTAGACTGGACAGGGCAAGCTACGAGCAGTACTTC	CASRLDRASYEQYF
.	TRBV19	15	TRBD1	TRBJ1-2	TGTGCCAGTAGTACCGCGGGACAGCTAAACTATGGCTACACCTTC	CASSTAGQLNYGYTF
.	TRBV25-1	13	.	TRBJ2-1	TGTGCCAGCAGTTTACAGGGCTACAATGAGCAGTTCTTC	CASSLQGYNEQFF
.	TRBV5-6	14	.	TRBJ1-2	TGTGCCAGCAGCTGGGATGGACAGTACTATGGCTACACCTTC	CASSWDGQYYGYTF
.	TRBV30	14	.	TRBJ1-5	TGTGCCTGGAGTGTAGCGGGGGGCTTTTGGCCCCAGCATTTT	CAWSVAGGFWPQHF
.	TRBV10-2	19	TRBD2	TRBJ2-3	TGCGCCAGCAGTGAGTCTATGGCCAGCGGGGGGTTTAGCACAGATACGCAGTATTTT	CASSESMASGGFSTDTQYF
once	TRBV3-1/TRBV3-2	15	.	TRBJ2-4	TGTGCCAGCAGCCAATTCTCAGGGGTGAAAAACATTCAGTACTTC	CASSQFSGVKNIQYF